This entry describes one T cell receptor (beta chain). With a much larger clone just one base away, this may be a read error. CDR1 and CDR2 from the germline V gene are SGHRS and YFSETQ. The CDR3 spans 15 residues. Trimming stripped 0 bases from V and 7 bases from J, with 16 bases between. This sample was included in a study of patients and donors after allogeneic stem cell transplantation. Each CDR3 protein gets one entry after TCRdb re-called the RT-PCR reads with MiXCR. The sample lists some 230,000 distinct CDR3 sequences; 13% to 15% were seen once. The specimen was blood, either unsorted or a sorted T cell fraction (not recorded which). The clonotype originates from a human donor who was either an allogeneic HSCT recipient or a stem cell or donor lymphocyte infusion donor (not recorded which). It is not recorded whose cells these are; they may come from a transplant donor. The rearrangement joins TRBV5-1 to TRBJ1-2; D not resolved. The CDR3 nucleotides are TGCGCCAGCAGCTTGGAAGCTGGCGGGAGGACTGGCTACACCTTC. This codes for CASSLEAGGRTGYTF.